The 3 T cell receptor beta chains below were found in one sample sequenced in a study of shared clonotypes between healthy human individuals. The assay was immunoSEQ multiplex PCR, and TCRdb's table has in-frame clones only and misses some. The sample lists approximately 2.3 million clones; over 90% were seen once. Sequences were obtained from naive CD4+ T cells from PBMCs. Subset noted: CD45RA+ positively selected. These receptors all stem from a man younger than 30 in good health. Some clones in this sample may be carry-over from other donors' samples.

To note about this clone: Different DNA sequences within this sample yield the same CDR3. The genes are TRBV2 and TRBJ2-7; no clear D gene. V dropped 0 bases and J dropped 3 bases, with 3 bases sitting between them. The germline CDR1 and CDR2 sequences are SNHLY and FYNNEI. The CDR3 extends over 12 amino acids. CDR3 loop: CASSEAGYEQYF. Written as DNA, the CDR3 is TGTGCCAGCAGTGAAGCCGGCTACGAGCAGTACTTC.

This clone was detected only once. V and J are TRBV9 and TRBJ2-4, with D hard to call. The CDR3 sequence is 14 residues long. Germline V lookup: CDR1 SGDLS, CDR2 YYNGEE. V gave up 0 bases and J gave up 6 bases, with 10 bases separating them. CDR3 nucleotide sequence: TGTGCCAGCAGCGTAGATCAGTTTTCAAACATTCAGTACTTC. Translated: CASSVDQFSNIQYF. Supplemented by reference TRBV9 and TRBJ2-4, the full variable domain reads DSGVTQTPKHLITATGQRVTLRCSPRSGDLSVYWYQQSLDQGLQFLIQYYNGEERAKGNILERFSAQQFPDLHSELNLSSLELGDSALYFCASSVDQFSNIQYFGAGTRLSVL.

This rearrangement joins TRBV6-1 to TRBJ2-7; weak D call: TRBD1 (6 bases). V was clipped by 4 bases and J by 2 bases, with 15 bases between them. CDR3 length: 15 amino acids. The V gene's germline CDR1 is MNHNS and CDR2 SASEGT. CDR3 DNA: TGTGCCAGCAGTGGACAGGTTCTCGTACCCTACGAGCAGTACTTC. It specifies CASSGQVLVPYEQYF.